This T cell receptor beta chain was captured in a study of control samples from healthy donors and cancer patients. There are 12 residues in the CDR3. Trimming took off 10 bases at V and 4 bases at J, with 11 bases between the two ends. Germline assignment: CDR1 MNHEY and CDR2 SVGAGI. The data were produced by immunoSEQ multiplex PCR, yet TCRdb's version contains in-frame clones alone and is incomplete. The sample lists under 150,000 clones; over 90% were seen once. The source material was blood. V usage is TRBV6-5 and J usage is TRBJ2-1; the D gene is possibly TRBD1 (5 bases). The clonotype comes from a man aged 30 to 45 in good health. The CDR3 region has the DNA TGTGCCACCGCAGACAGTTACAATGAGCAGTTCTTC. Its protein is CATADSYNEQFF.